This T cell receptor (beta chain) was obtained from a study of T cells after yellow fever vaccination. Study context: The authors prepared low-cell-number fractions using SMART-Seq v4 Ultra Low Input.

For TCR, cDNA came from 5'RACE template switching, which added a universal primer site and UMIs. TCRdb fed the 5' RACE reads into MiXCR, producing one record per CDR3 protein. The sample includes approximately 150,000 distinct CDR3 sequences, about 7.7% of them seen just once. Study results and caveats: Some clonotypes were seen in both the CD4 and the CD8 compartments. These made up a small share and likely arose from convergent recombination. Contamination of FACS-sorted repertoires by abundant clonotypes from the bulk population could occur.

This clonotype was recorded at least ten times. Its antigen is currently unknown. This sample comprised CD4+ T cells sorted from PBMCs, obtained 5 days after the yellow fever booster vaccination. The origin of this receptor is a man under 40 who received the YFV17D yellow fever vaccine.

The CDR3 protein is CSARRQDANEQYF. In DNA, the CDR3 is TGCAGTGCTAGGAGGCAGGATGCTAACGAGCAGTACTTC. The rearrangement joins TRBV20-1 to TRBJ2-7; no firm D call. The CDR3 loop spans 13 amino acids. V lost 3 bases and J 5 bases, leaving 14 bases between the germline ends. The germline CDR1 and CDR2 sequences are DFQATT and SNEGSKA (reference sequence).